Presented here are 25 T cell receptor beta chains from one specimen sequenced in a study of blood T cells in healthy people across ages. A second 7 to 11 cycle PCR used barcoded and J-beta primers. TCRdb independently ran MiXCR on the 5' RACE reads; one entry per CDR3 protein. Altogether about 1.4 million distinct CDR3 sequences are present, 45% to 70% being singletons, with the ten largest covering approximately 7%. The sample was blood. The receptors stem from a young man in good health.

There are many counts of this clonotype. This chain links TRBV29-1 with TRBJ2-7; the D is unclear. Germline V gives CDR1 SQVTM, CDR2 ANQGSEA. V was cut by 3 bases and J by 4 bases, with 7 bases left in between. The CDR3 has 11 amino acids. As DNA, the CDR3 is TGCAGCGTTGACGGTGGGTACGAGCAGTACTTC. It is translated as CSVDGGYEQYF.

This clonotype has a handful of counts. The chain carries TRBV29-1 and TRBJ1-2; D gene ambiguous. The germline V gene encodes CDR1 SQVTM and CDR2 ANQGSEA. V was clipped by 7 bases and J by 8 bases, with 23 bases between them. The CDR3 extends over 14 amino acids. DNA of the CDR3: TGCAGCGCAGAAAAACAGCAGCCGCAGCAGGGCTACACCTTC. Translated: CSAEKQQPQQGYTF.

The genes are TRBV4-1 and TRBJ2-1, with D perhaps TRBD2 (6 bases). The V gene lost 2 bases and the J gene lost 2 bases, with 10 bases spanning the gap. CDR1 is MGHRA, CDR2 YSYEKL, per germline. The CDR3 spans 15 residues. The CDR3 is CASSQPGDPYNEQFF. CDR3 nucleotides: TGCGCCAGCAGCCAACCGGGGGACCCCTACAATGAGCAGTTCTTC.

The V gene is TRBV4-1, the J gene TRBJ1-2; D is uncertain. The length of the CDR3 is 15 residues. Trimming took 5 bases from V and 4 from J, leaving 17 bases between them. Germline CDR1 and CDR2: MGHRA and YSYEKL. DNA of the CDR3: TGCGCCAGCAGCTATCCTTCGGACCTCTTCTATGGCTACACCTTC. It codes for CASSYPSDLFYGYTF.

V and J are TRBV10-3 and TRBJ1-2, with a possible D match to TRBD1 (6 bases). This CDR3 is built from 13 residues. Deletions cut 6 bases from V and 4 bases from J, with 12 bases between. Germline assignment: CDR1 ENHRY and CDR2 SYGVKD. The CDR3 is CAIRVDRTYGYTF. CDR3 bases: TGTGCCATCAGGGTCGACAGGACCTATGGCTACACCTTC.

This chain joins TRBV27 and TRBJ2-7; perhaps TRBD2 as D (6 bases). This CDR3 has 14 residues. V was trimmed by 5 bases and J by 5 bases, leaving 16 bases between them. CDR1 is MNHEY and CDR2 is SMNVEV in the germline V gene (reference sequence). This chain's CDR3 is CASSVFGSSDEQYF. Here the CDR3 DNA reads TGTGCCAGCAGTGTTTTCGGGAGTTCGGACGAGCAGTACTTC.

J is TRBJ1-1 and V is TRBV4-2; D is ambiguous. V was trimmed by 4 bases and J by 0 bases, leaving 12 bases between them. Per germline, CDR1 LGHNA and CDR2 YNFKEQ. This CDR3 has 15 amino acids. This chain's CDR3 is CASSLRLGLNTEAFF. CDR3 nucleotides: TGTGCCAGCAGCCTAAGACTGGGGTTGAACACTGAAGCTTTCTTT.

The genes are TRBV6-1 and TRBJ1-2; TRBD1 aligns across 12 bases. Germline trimming cut 3 bases from V and 7 bases from J; bases unmatched to any gene: 9. CDR3 size: 16 residues. Germline V gives CDR1 MNHNS, CDR2 SASEGT. CDR3 region: CASSDPTGTGGRGYTF. CDR3 DNA sequence: TGTGCCAGCAGTGACCCTACCGGGACAGGGGGCCGTGGCTACACCTTC.

This clonotype has a handful of counts. The chain carries TRBV11-2 and TRBJ2-4; the D gene is possibly TRBD2 (6 bases). Germline values: CDR1 SGHAT, CDR2 FQNNGV. V lost 4 bases to trimming and J lost 9 bases, with 7 bases between them. This CDR3 is 11 amino acids long. CDR3 residues: CASSSGSIQYF. The CDR3 nucleotides read TGTGCCAGCAGCTCCGGGAGCATTCAGTACTTC.

This clonotype was recorded once. The V call is TRBV4-1, the J call TRBJ1-4; 8 positions match TRBD1. CDR3 length: 16 residues. The junction had 8 bases not matched to a gene; V was cut back by 0 bases and J by 8 bases. CDR1 and CDR2 (germline): MGHRA, YSYEKL. CDR3 region: CASSQDLGQGYEKLFF. CDR3 bases: TGCGCCAGCAGCCAAGATCTAGGACAGGGCTACGAAAAACTGTTTTTT.

This clonotype was seen a few times. The chain employs TRBV29-1 and TRBJ1-2; tentative D call: TRBD1 (6 bases). The V gene lost 1 base and the J gene lost 9 bases, with 15 bases spanning the gap. This CDR3 has 13 amino acids. The germline CDR1 and CDR2 sequences are SQVTM and ANQGSEA. The CDR3 DNA follows: TGCAGCGTTGAAGGTCGGACAGATTGGAGCTACACCTTC. The encoded protein is CSVEGRTDWSYTF.

Only a few counts were recorded for this clonotype. The J gene is TRBJ2-7, the V gene TRBV20-1; 9 nucleotides line up with TRBD2. The CDR3 extends over 19 amino acids. V dropped 0 bases and J dropped 7; count of bases not matched to a gene: 22. Germline V gene lookup returns CDR1 DFQATT and CDR2 SNEGSKA (reference sequence). CDR3 protein: CSARDTSGSGTWGYNEQYF. CDR3 nucleotide sequence: TGCAGTGCTAGAGATACTAGCGGGTCTGGAACTTGGGGCTACAATGAGCAGTACTTC.

This clonotype was recorded only once. This chain uses TRBV20-1 with TRBJ2-1; 7 nucleotides line up with TRBD1. J was trimmed by 5 bases and V by 0 bases; bases with no gene match: 10. The length of the CDR3 is 16 residues. CDR1 is DFQATT, CDR2 SNEGSKA, per germline (reference sequence). The CDR3: CSARDVRGLLDNEQFF. CDR3 DNA sequence: TGCAGTGCTAGAGATGTAAGGGGGCTCTTGGACAATGAGCAGTTCTTC.

The sample holds a few counts of this clonotype. V and J are TRBV4-1 and TRBJ2-3; D not certain. V lost 1 base and J lost 6, with 11 bases in between. The germline V gene has CDR1 MGHRA and CDR2 YSYEKL. There are 14 residues in the CDR3. Here the CDR3 DNA reads TGCGCCAGCAGCCAAGCCCCTAGGCCCGATACGCAGTATTTT. This sequence encodes CASSQAPRPDTQYF.

The chain uses TRBV6-5 and TRBJ2-1; 9 bases are a match to TRBD1. There are 16 residues in the CDR3. Germline trimming cut 7 bases from V and 2 bases from J; bases unmatched to any gene: 9. Germline CDR1 MNHEY, CDR2 SVGAGI. In DNA, the CDR3 is TGTGCCAGCACCATAGGGACAGGGTTCGCCTACAATGAGCAGTTCTTC. Encoded protein: CASTIGTGFAYNEQFF.

The chain carries TRBV4-2 and TRBJ2-7; no clear D. Trimming took 1 base from V and 7 from J, leaving 17 bases between them. The CDR3 is 15 amino acids. The germline CDR1 and CDR2 sequences are LGHNA and YNFKEQ. In DNA, the CDR3 is TGTGCCAGCAGCCAAGGATCAGTGGATTTGGGGGAGCAGTACTTC. Its translation: CASSQGSVDLGEQYF.

This clonotype was counted a single time. The chain couples TRBV12-3 or TRBV12-4 to TRBJ2-2; D tentatively fits TRBD1 or TRBD2 (5 bases each). CDR3 length equals 15 residues. V was trimmed by 5 bases and J by 7 bases, leaving 17 bases between them. In DNA, the CDR3 is TGTGCCAGCAGTCCGCAGGGAGCAGGGAGCGGGGAGCTGTTTTTT. Translating it yields CASSPQGAGSGELFF.

The V gene is TRBV4-3, the J gene TRBJ1-4; 10 positions agree with TRBD1. J lost 7 bases, V lost 5 bases, and 4 bases had no gene match. Germline loops: CDR1 LGHNA, CDR2 YSLEER. The CDR3 extends over 14 amino acids. The CDR3 nucleotides read TGCGCCAGCAGCGACGGGACAGGGGTTGAAAAACTGTTTTTT. Protein product: CASSDGTGVEKLFF.

V and J are TRBV7-2 and TRBJ2-3, with 7 bases lining up with TRBD2. The germline CDR1 and CDR2 sequences are SGHTA and FQGNSA. The CDR3 is 15 amino acids. Trimming took 0 bases from V and 8 from J; bases not matched to a gene: 8. DNA of the CDR3: TGTGCCAGCAGCTTAGCGATGGGGGAGGGCAGTACGCAGTATTTT. It translates to CASSLAMGEGSTQYF.

This clonotype came up a few times. J is TRBJ2-7 and V is TRBV6-1; TRBD1 might be the D (6 bases). The CDR3 contains 12 residues. Germline CDR1 and CDR2: MNHNS and SASEGT. Trimming stripped 5 bases from V and 7 bases from J, with 12 bases between. The CDR3 sequence is CASSIYREEQYF. The CDR3 region has the DNA TGTGCCAGCAGTATATACAGGGAGGAGCAGTACTTC.

The chain combines TRBV29-1 with TRBJ2-1, with D perhaps matching TRBD2 (6 bases). This CDR3 comprises 13 residues. V was clipped by 7 bases and J by 4 bases, with 14 bases between them. Germline CDR1 reads SQVTM; CDR2 reads ANQGSEA. CDR3 bases: TGCAGCGGCAGACTGGGGGGATACAATGAGCAGTTCTTC. As protein: CSGRLGGYNEQFF.

The chain's CDR3 is CASSVMRQPNTEAFF. CDR3 DNA: TGCGCCAGCAGCGTAATGCGACAGCCGAACACTGAAGCTTTCTTT. The chain combines TRBV5-1 with TRBJ1-1; a weak D match, TRBD1 (5 bases). CDR1 SGHRS and CDR2 YFSETQ come from the germline V gene. Deletions cut 4 bases from V and 1 base from J, with 14 bases between. The CDR3 has 15 amino acids.

The genes are TRBV20-1 and TRBJ2-3; 10 bases agree with TRBD2. The CDR3 spans 11 residues. Germline lookup yields CDR1 DFQATT and CDR2 SNEGSKA (reference sequence). Losses at the gene ends were 3 bases for V and 14 bases for J; bases not matched to a gene: 5. The DNA for the CDR3 is TGCAGTGCTAGCCCCCTAGCGGGGGCGTATTTT. It yields the protein CSASPLAGAYF.

The genes are TRBV27 and TRBJ2-3, with 12 bases lining up with TRBD2. With V trimmed by 6 bases and J by 2 bases, 9 bases remained unmatched. Germline V gives CDR1 MNHEY, CDR2 SMNVEV (reference sequence). This CDR3 contains 17 residues. The chain's CDR3 is CASSVLGLAGNTDTQYF. The CDR3 nucleotides read TGTGCCAGCAGCGTCCTGGGACTAGCGGGCAACACAGATACGCAGTATTTT.

With respect to this clonotype: The germline gene is not matched at one end of the junction; a read error may be the cause. This chain joins TRBV27 and TRBJ1-1; perhaps TRBD1 as D (5 bases). There are 16 residues in the CDR3. Germline V CDR1 and CDR2: MNHEY, SMNVEV (reference sequence). The CDR3 loop is CANSLSTGGANTEAFF. Here the CDR3 DNA reads TGTGCCAACAGTTTATCCACAGGAGGGGCGAACACTGAAGCTTTCTTT.